This T cell receptor beta chain originates from a study of blood T cell repertoires in COVID-19. Study as a whole: Samples came from the United States, Italy and Spain, spanning acute and convalescent COVID-19.

Between the trimmed V and J ends, which lost 0 bases and 4 bases, there was a span of 6 bases. Germline CDR1 and CDR2: LNHDA and SQIVND (reference sequence). The CDR3 runs to 14 residues. Study processing details: Amplified reference gene primers provided the basis for estimating nucleated cell counts. Generated by immunoSEQ multiplex PCR, the TCRdb table keeps only in-frame clones and is missing some. D and trimming come from the DNA, and the V and J calls and clone size come from that table. Counted here are about 26,000 clones, under 90% occurring once; the ten biggest clones make up around 7.6%. Source material: peripheral blood. The chain recombines TRBV19 with TRBJ2-2; no clear D. The clonotype originates from a human donor in a cohort sampled during active COVID-19. The CDR3 spells CASSIDPVTGELFF. CDR3 nucleotide sequence: TGTGCCAGTAGTATAGATCCGGTCACCGGGGAGCTGTTTTTT.